This TCR beta chain was recorded in a study of CD8 T cell repertoires and HIV-1 epitope variants (dated by TCRdb to between 2020 and 2021). Study-wide context: Twenty-five peptides representing autologous and known Gag and Nef epitope variants were each used to stimulate T cells in separate culture wells. Among the control conditions were a peptide pool of CMV, EBV and flu, the Ebola AY9 epitope serving as a negative control, and a well with no peptide. The epitopes tested were three Gag epitope families plus Nef HW9 and YT9. T cells were enriched with the EasySep Human T Cell Enrichment Kit and co-cultured with equal numbers of autologous T cell-negative cells as antigen-presenting cells. For 10 to 11 days the cultures were kept in IMDM with gentamicin, and on days 3 and 7 half of the media was changed with IL-2, IL-7 and IL-15 added. An aliquot of 1M T cells was saved as an uncultured baseline condition, separate from the roughly 80 T cell cultures. A total of around 80 T cell cultures were run, with each culture condition done in triplicate except for one peptide, which was done in duplicate. Overall results and qualifications from the work: Of the nine antigen-specific TCR beta clonotypes identified, more than five appeared cross-reactive for autologous or known escape epitope variants. The assay identified only TCR beta chains and indicated proliferation to antigen, not T cell function or cytokine profile. Four to six clonotypes recognized the Nef KF9 family and one clonotype recognized the HW9 family, while no responses were seen to the TAALDMSHF plasma variant.

The EasySep Human CD8+ T Cell Enrichment Kit was used on day 10 to isolate CD8+ T cells from every culture. In regard to this clone: No antigen is known for it. No base quality information exists; no much larger clone differs at one position.

V sheds 2 bases and J sheds 0 bases, leaving 5 bases between their ends. The CDR3 starts with the cysteine, ends with the phenylalanine, and has 13 residues. The retained sequence is limited to the CDR3, 39 bases, with the frame set at the first base. From the germline V gene (reference sequence), CDR1 is GTSNPN and CDR2 is SVGIG. TCR beta CDR3 regions were sequenced at survey depth on the immunoSEQ platform. The QIAamp DNA micro kit was used to extract genomic DNA from every cultured and uncultured CD8+ T cell population. In the original analysis: Samples with fewer than 5,000 productive reads were excluded, resulting in the removal of 5 of the 75 HIV peptide-stimulated cultures. A MANAFEST web app trimmed sequences to CDR3 and removed nonproductive sequences, CDR3s under 5 amino acids, and those not starting C or ending F/W. Clonotypes were classified as antigen-specific only if expansion was observed in at least 2 of 3 replicates versus the no-peptide control at FDR 0.01, only within one epitope family. A specific clonotype also had to show a frequency at least fivefold higher than in wells stimulated with peptides from other epitope families. The immuneACCESS repertoire file appears here via TCRdb, limited to in-frame rearrangements. These files lack a portion of the clones; in checked studies, under half of the deficit traces to unresolved V genes, and the cause of the others is not known. V, J and clone size reflect that table, while D and trimming were determined from the DNA. The sample table records over 5,000 clones; around two thirds of these occur just once. Of the sample, around 40% falls within the top ten clones.

The receptor chain draws on TRBV30 and TRBJ2-1, with no confidently assigned D gene. Sequenced: cultured CD8+ T cells derived from PBMCs. This sequence was found in a male donor with HIV. CDR3 loop: CAWSLDSYNEQFF. The nucleotides read TGTGCCTGGAGTCTGGACTCCTACAATGAGCAGTTCTTC.